The 5 T cell receptor beta chains below come from one sample, sequenced in a study of blood T cell repertoires in COVID-19. Generated by immunoSEQ multiplex PCR, the TCRdb table keeps only in-frame clones and is missing some. Here the sample spans tens of thousands of clones, less than 90% being singletons. Sequencing was performed on peripheral blood. The origin of the receptors is a man aged 65-85 years with COVID-19, enrolled during active disease.

The CDR3 DNA follows: TGCGCCAGCAGCCAAGTTGCGCAGGGAGGCACTGAAGCTTTCTTT. This sequence encodes CASSQVAQGGTEAFF. The rearrangement links TRBV4-1 to TRBJ1-1; possible D gene TRBD1, 5 bases. There are 15 residues in the CDR3. V lost 1 base and J 4 bases, leaving 13 bases between the germline ends. Per germline, CDR1 MGHRA and CDR2 YSYEKL.

The chain carries TRBV24-1 and TRBJ2-3; TRBD2 agrees at 11 bases. This CDR3 has 18 amino acids. The germline V gene encodes CDR1 KGHDR and CDR2 SFDVKD. Trimming removed 4 bases from V and 4 bases from J; junction bases left unmatched: 12. CDR3 DNA sequence: TGTGCCACCAGTGACTCGAGACTAGCGGGATTTTTGGCAGATACGCAGTATTTT. The encoded protein is CATSDSRLAGFLADTQYF.

This chain uses TRBV19 with TRBJ1-5, with 8 bases that match TRBD1. The junction had 8 bases not matched to a gene; V was cut back by 3 bases and J by 4 bases. CDR3 length equals 16 residues. Looked up from germline, CDR1 is LNHDA and CDR2 is SQIVND (reference sequence). In DNA, the CDR3 is TGTGCCAGTAGTATTAACAGGGGGAGCCTTAATCAGCCCCAGCATTTT. As protein: CASSINRGSLNQPQHF.

The chain carries TRBV7-9 and TRBJ1-1; 7 bases line up with TRBD1. Germline CDR1 and CDR2: SEHNR and FQNEAQ (reference sequence). This CDR3 has 14 residues. V lost 5 bases to trimming and J lost 0 bases; unmatched junction nucleotides: 3. CDR3 region: CASSPGQMNTEAFF. The DNA of the CDR3 is TGTGCCAGCAGCCCGGGACAGATGAACACTGAAGCTTTCTTT.

This clone occurred a few times. This chain uses TRBV5-4 with TRBJ2-1, with D unclear. V lost 0 bases and J 0 bases, leaving 4 bases between the germline ends. The CDR3 runs 14 residues. Germline V gene lookup returns CDR1 SGHNT and CDR2 YYREEE (reference sequence). The DNA of the CDR3 is TGTGCCAGCAGCTTGGTACACTCCTACAATGAGCAGTTCTTC. Protein: CASSLVHSYNEQFF.